The entry that follows covers one T cell receptor beta chain sequence. The antigen is unknown. Measured with immunoSEQ multiplex PCR; TCRdb has only the in-frame clones, and not every one. The data contain about 22,000 clones, more than 65% of them singletons. This record comes from a study of vaccination effects on CD4 cells after COVID-19. Before any sequencing was done, the ViraFEST assay used viral peptide pools to expand antigen-specific CD4+ T cells. Subsequent to less than eleven days of culture, CD4+ T cells were isolated. Two doses of BNT162b2 or mRNA-1273 vaccine were administered to participants. All vaccine recipients tested negative for nucleocapsid antibodies and had never contracted SARS-CoV-2 infection. Every well housed 1.5 million to 2 million PBMC, which grew in culture alongside about 11 IU/ml IL-2 and 10 ug/ml peptides. Half the medium was swapped for IL-2 medium on days 3 and 7.

V lost 6 bases and J lost 7, with 10 bases in between. This CDR3 region has 12 residues. Per the germline V gene, CDR1 is SGHTA and CDR2 is FQGNSA. Findings and limits, study-wide: Late post-vaccination samples showed marked contraction of infection- and vaccine-induced clones.

This chain joins TRBV7-2 and TRBJ2-1; D remains unclear. This receptor was identified in a human donor who received a COVID-19 vaccine. The sample in question was CD4+ T cells from PBMCs cultured with HCoV-NL63 spike peptides, obtained after COVID-19 vaccination. The CDR3 DNA follows: TGTGCCAGCAGAGTGGGTATGAATGAGCAGTTCTTC. Its translation is CASRVGMNEQFF.